The 16 T cell receptor beta chains below were found in one sample sequenced in a study of blood T cell repertoires in COVID-19. The assay was immunoSEQ multiplex PCR, and TCRdb's table has in-frame clones only and misses some. The sample has tens of thousands of clones, roughly 82% seen once. The specimen was peripheral blood. All receptors derive from a woman aged 55-70 years with acute or convalescent COVID-19.

The chain employs TRBV7-2 and TRBJ2-5, with 7 bases that match TRBD2. V trimming: 5 bases; J trimming: 2 bases; junction bases outside the gene matches: 5. CDR3 length equals 14 residues. CDR1 and CDR2 (germline): SGHTA, FQGNSA. The CDR3, as DNA: TGTGCCAGCAGCCGGGCGGGGGAACAAGAGACCCAGTACTTC. Its translation is CASSRAGEQETQYF.

Turning to this clone: Germline is not matched at one junction end, which may reflect a read error. This sequence joins TRBV29-1 and TRBJ1-2, with D possibly matching TRBD1 (6 bases). The CDR3 spans 12 residues. Germline CDR1 SQVTM, CDR2 ANQGSEA. CDR3: CSVGGPASGYTF. Here the CDR3 DNA reads TGCAGTGTTGGGGGCCCGGCAAGTGGCTACACCTTC.

The rearrangement links TRBV4-3 to TRBJ1-4, with D possibly being TRBD1 (5 bases). Germline V gene sequence: CDR1 LGHNA, CDR2 YSLEER. The CDR3 runs to 14 residues. Trimming cost V 0 bases and J 9 bases, with 11 bases left between them. For the CDR3, the DNA is TGCGCCAGCAGCCAAGAGTCGGGGGTTAAAAAACTGTTTTTT. Its translation: CASSQESGVKKLFF.

Turning to this clone: An end of the junction does not agree with germline; a read error may underlie this. The gene calls are TRBV11-3 and TRBJ2-2; D call uncertain. The germline CDR1 and CDR2 sequences are SGHNT and YENEEA. This CDR3 region has 16 residues. CDR3 bases: TGTGCCAGCAGCTTAGATGGGCAGGCGAATACCGGGGAGCTGTTTTTT. The encoded protein is CASSLDGQANTGELFF.

The genes are TRBV3-1 (or the pseudogene TRBV3-2) and TRBJ2-2; the D gene is possibly TRBD2 (7 bases). Germline CDR1 and CDR2: LGHDT and YNNKEL (reference sequence). The CDR3 totals 18 residues. Between the trimmed V and J ends, which lost 2 bases and 8 bases, there was a span of 24 bases. DNA of the CDR3: TGTGCCAGCAGCCAAAACAACTTAGCGCCGGGGGGCTCGGGGGAGCTGTTTTTT. Its translation: CASSQNNLAPGGSGELFF.

This clone has ten or more counts. This chain joins TRBV3-1 (or the pseudogene TRBV3-2) and TRBJ1-2; 7 bases are shared with TRBD1. V lost 0 bases, J lost 0 bases, and 4 bases stayed unmatched. Germline CDR1 LGHDT, CDR2 YNNKEL (reference sequence). The CDR3 sequence is 16 residues long. CDR3 DNA: TGTGCCAGCAGCCAAGATCCAGGGGGGACTAACTATGGCTACACCTTC. This sequence encodes CASSQDPGGTNYGYTF.

The CDR3 here is CSVGGQNYGYTF. The CDR3 nucleotides read TGCAGCGTCGGTGGACAGAACTATGGCTACACCTTC. The chain employs TRBV29-1 and TRBJ1-2, with TRBD1 as a possible D gene (6 bases). CDR3 length equals 12 residues. With 6 bases removed from V and 2 bases from J, the gap between germline ends came to 10 bases. Germline values: CDR1 SQVTM, CDR2 ANQGSEA.

This chain joins TRBV19 and TRBJ1-1; the D gene is possibly TRBD1 (6 bases). This CDR3 has 15 residues. CDR1 and CDR2 from the germline V gene are LNHDA and SQIVND (reference sequence). V was trimmed by 2 bases and J by 1 base, leaving 11 bases between them. CDR3 DNA sequence: TGTGCCAGTAGTATATGGGGACACAAGAACACTGAAGCTTTCTTT. It translates to CASSIWGHKNTEAFF.

V is TRBV2 and J is TRBJ2-5; TRBD2 agrees at 7 bases. V lost 4 bases and J lost 5; bases outside the gene matches: 10. The CDR3 covers 15 residues. The germline gives CDR1 SNHLY, CDR2 FYNNEI. The CDR3 coding sequence is TGTGCCAGCAGTGTTGCGGCGGGGGTGGCGGAGACCCAGTACTTC. Its protein product is CASSVAAGVAETQYF. The variable domain in full, with the rest retrieved from reference TRBV2 and TRBJ2-5, is EPEVTQTPSHQVTQMGQEVILRCVPISNHLYFYWYRQILGQKVEFLVSFYNNEISEKSEIFDDQFSVERPDGSNFTLKIRSTKLEDSAMYFCASSVAAGVAETQYFGPGTRLLVL.

V and J are TRBV6-5 and TRBJ1-2; D is perhaps TRBD1 (6 bases). Germline CDR1 is MNHEY and CDR2 is SVGAGI. Trimming removed 3 bases from V and 7 bases from J, with 15 bases in between. The CDR3 has 14 amino acids. CDR3 bases: TGTGCCAGCAGTTATAGGGGGACGGGGTCTGGCTACACCTTC. Protein product: CASSYRGTGSGYTF.

This chain links TRBV4-3 with TRBJ2-7, with 16 positions matching TRBD2. CDR1 and CDR2 from the germline V gene are LGHNA and YSLEER. This CDR3 is built from 17 residues. Trimming took 3 bases from V and 0 from J; bases not matched to a gene: 2. The CDR3 DNA reads as TGCGCCAGCAGCCAGGGACTAGCGGGGGGGCTCTCCTACGAGCAGTACTTC. Translation: CASSQGLAGGLSYEQYF.

The rearrangement uses TRBV5-1 and TRBJ1-1; TRBD1 aligns across 8 bases. Germline V gene data show CDR1 as SGHRS and CDR2 as YFSETQ. The length of the CDR3 is 16 residues. V was pared by 4 bases and J by 1 base, with 9 bases of the junction left unmatched. The CDR3 sequence is CASSPYTTGGNTEAFF. The CDR3 region has the DNA TGCGCCAGCAGCCCATATACTACAGGGGGGAACACTGAAGCTTTCTTT.

This clone was found a few times. J is TRBJ1-2 and V is TRBV27; D is perhaps TRBD1 (5 bases). V was pared by 0 bases and J by 8 bases, with 13 bases between. The germline CDR1 and CDR2 sequences are MNHEY and SMNVEV (reference sequence). The CDR3 extends over 14 amino acids. The CDR3 sequence is CASSLSSGAGGYTF. The CDR3 DNA reads TGTGCCAGCAGTTTATCGAGCGGGGCGGGAGGCTACACCTTC.

This clone was observed once. This chain uses TRBV19 with TRBJ2-3; 13 positions agree with TRBD2. The CDR3 consists of 15 residues. Germline V lookup: CDR1 LNHDA, CDR2 SQIVND (reference sequence). Trimming at V came to 7 bases and at J to 5 bases, leaving 6 bases not matched to a gene. CDR3 loop: CASTRTSGGGDTQYF. For the CDR3, the DNA is TGTGCCAGTACCCGGACTAGCGGGGGTGGAGATACGCAGTATTTT. The full variable domain, rest sourced from reference TRBV19 and TRBJ2-3, is DGGITQSPKYLFRKEGQNVTLSCEQNLNHDAMYWYRQDPGQGLRLIYYSQIVNDFQKGDIAEGYSVSREKKESFPLTVTSAQKNPTAFYLCASTRTSGGGDTQYFGPGTRLTVL.

About this clone: One junction end does not reproduce the germline sequence, and a read error may be involved. This sequence joins TRBV27 and TRBJ1-1, with D possibly TRBD1 on 5 matching bases. Per germline, CDR1 MNHEY and CDR2 SMNVEV (reference sequence). This CDR3 region has 15 residues. The CDR3 DNA follows: TGTGCCAGCAGTGCTCGGACATTCACGAACAGTGAAGCTTTCTTT. Amino acid sequence: CASSARTFTNSEAFF.

Here the CDR3 DNA reads TGTGCCAGCAGCTTCGAGGGGGGGGATGAGCAGTTCTTC. It codes for CASSFEGGDEQFF. V is TRBV7-2 and J is TRBJ2-1; perhaps TRBD2 as D (7 bases). V was cut by 3 bases and J by 8 bases, with 11 bases left in between. The CDR3 consists of 13 residues. CDR1 and CDR2 (germline): SGHTA, FQGNSA.